This is a list of T cell receptor beta chains from one sample in a study of T cells in localized non-small cell lung cancer. Produced via immunoSEQ multiplex PCR; TCRdb's table is partial and in-frame only. The sample has under 65,000 clones; over 75% are singletons. This material consisted of peripheral blood, taken before any cancer treatment. The receptors here all came from a female donor at least 60 years old with stage II squamous cell lung carcinoma. Each CDR3 is given without its conserved first and last residue.

TRBV27	12	TRBJ2-7	ASSFLVSFYEQY
TRBV7-3	10	TRBJ2-1	ASSLTGNEQF
TRBV7-9	13	TRBJ2-7	ASSLAGDQLYEQY
TRBV7-3	11	TRBJ1-1	ASGVHLNTEAF
TRBV7-3	12	TRBJ1-4	ASSATATNEKLF
TRBV6-1	13	TRBJ2-3	ASSEAALAGGTQY
TRBV28	13	TRBJ1-1	ASGSIRGPNTEAF
TRBV6-1	13	TRBJ1-5	ASSEQGSRNQPQH
TRBV2	11	TRBJ1-1	ASNKGKNTEAF
TRBV6-5	13	TRBJ1-4	ASSRQVSLNEKLF
TRBV7-9	13	TRBJ2-5	ASSLSGGVIETQY
TRBV9	12	TRBJ1-6	ASSTGLYNSPLH
TRBV7-3	10	TRBJ1-2	ASSGSGGGYT
TRBV15	17	TRBJ2-7	ATSRDGSRQAGNFHEQY
TRBV6-1	10	TRBJ1-1	AGYDRVTEAF
TRBV7-2	13	TRBJ1-5	ASSLRQVGNQPQH
TRBV6-6	13	TRBJ2-6	ASSYSQTGANVLT
TRBV7-8	11	TRBJ2-7	ASSSYGPYEQY
TRBV30	10	TRBJ1-2	AWSVGVYGYT
TRBV4-2	13	TRBJ2-7	ASSQVGTSTYEQY
TRBV5-1	14	TRBJ2-3	ASRPTSGGYTDTQY
TRBV5-8	15	TRBJ2-1	ASSQDLGRGPHNEQF
TRBV2	11	TRBJ1-5	ASSVQSNQPQH
TRBV6-1	12	TRBJ1-5	ASSDRHSNQPQH
TRBV29-1	12	TRBJ1-6	SVAPDGVNSPLH
TRBV6-6	14	TRBJ2-7	ASRPAQSLLTYEQY
TRBV15	17	TRBJ1-6	ATSRDRVSPGAHNSPLH
TRBV7-2	14	TRBJ1-2	ASSFGTGWAKGGYT
TRBV18	10	TRBJ2-7	ASSQQSYEQY
TRBV7-2	11	TRBJ2-7	ASSLARLHEQY
TRBV9	12	TRBJ1-5	ASSGQLSNQPQH
TRBV12-5	14	TRBJ1-4	ASGLGQRGEGEKLF
TRBV21-1	13	TRBJ1-2	ASSKAEKGSYGYT
TRBV6-6	12	TRBJ1-4	ASSYREGLGKLF
TRBV12-5	12	TRBJ1-1	ASGLAGANTEAF
TRBV7-2	11	TRBJ1-1	ASSLAENTEAF
TRBV25-1	12	TRBJ1-2	ASNGQGREYGYT
TRBV7-2	11	TRBJ2-3	ASSAVGIDTQY
TRBV21-1	14	TRBJ2-2	ASSKGDRVNTGELF
TRBV6-5	11	TRBJ2-1	ASSYSKETRQF
TRBV9	13	TRBJ2-7	ASSVGARRETEQY
TRBV2	10	TRBJ2-3	ASSRSTDTQY
TRBV7-3	12	TRBJ1-1	ASSLGRTGSEAF
TRBV14	13	TRBJ2-7	ASSQARDRLYEQY
TRBV25-1	10	TRBJ2-5	ASTWGIGTQY
TRBV10-2	13	TRBJ1-5	ASSDVGRNNQPQH
TRBV21-1	13	TRBJ2-7	ASGREGPRAAEQY
TRBV11-1	13	TRBJ1-1	ASSPGPGRTTEAF
TRBV7-9	13	TRBJ2-2	ASSLQGSGAGELF